The 19 T cell receptor beta chains given below trace back to one sample, sequenced in a study of blood T cells in healthy people across ages. It was with a sample-barcoded 5' primer and a J-beta primer mix that a second PCR of roughly 7 to 12 cycles was run. MiXCR, applied by TCRdb to the 5' RACE reads, yields one record per CDR3 protein. The sample lists around 690,000 distinct CDR3 sequences, roughly three fifths occurring once. Material: blood. Receptors were obtained from a man aged 60-69 years in good health.

The V gene is TRBV27, the J gene TRBJ1-2; 7 nucleotides agree with TRBD1. CDR1 and CDR2 (germline): MNHEY, SMNVEV (reference sequence). The CDR3 runs to 12 residues. Trimming cost V 6 bases and J 9 bases; bases outside gene matches: 7. The DNA for the CDR3 is TGTGCCAGCAGCTCCTCACAGGGGAGCTACACCTTC. Amino acid sequence: CASSSSQGSYTF.

The chain has TRBV28 and TRBJ1-4; 9 bases align to TRBD1. The V and J ends lost 5 bases and 7 bases, in that order; junction bases with no gene match: 5. The germline V gene has CDR1 MDHEN and CDR2 SYDVKM. The CDR3 sequence is 14 residues long. The CDR3 nucleotides read TGTGCCAGCAGTCCCGGGACAGGGTTTGAAAAACTGTTTTTT. Translation: CASSPGTGFEKLFF.

The chain uses TRBV6-1 and TRBJ1-2; TRBD1 aligns across 9 bases. This CDR3 is built from 13 residues. V trimming: 2 bases; J trimming: 8 bases; junction bases outside the gene matches: 3. Germline values: CDR1 MNHNS, CDR2 SASEGT. The chain's CDR3 is CASSERDRAGYTF. The CDR3 nucleotides read TGTGCCAGCAGTGAACGGGACAGGGCAGGCTACACCTTC.

The chain employs TRBV2 and TRBJ2-5, with 9 bases matching TRBD2. Judging by the DNA end, TRBJ2-7 fits better; the J call may be wrong. The CDR3 length is 14 residues. Germline V gives CDR1 SNHLY, CDR2 FYNNEI. CDR3 loop: CASSGLIAGVEQYF. Written as DNA, the CDR3 is TGTGCCAGCAGTGGCTTGATAGCGGGGGTCGAGCAGTACTTC.

This chain links TRBV4-1 with TRBJ2-2; the D gene is possibly TRBD2 (5 bases). With 0 bases removed from V and 4 bases from J, the gap between germline ends came to 12 bases. Germline V gene sequence: CDR1 MGHRA, CDR2 YSYEKL. This CDR3 is 16 amino acids long. The CDR3 here is CASSQDRLAVTGELFF. The CDR3 nucleotides read TGCGCCAGCAGCCAAGACCGGCTAGCCGTCACCGGGGAGCTGTTTTTT.

This chain connects TRBV6-1 to TRBJ1-1, with D possibly TRBD1 on 5 matching bases. The CDR3 length is 15 residues. Germline V gene lookup returns CDR1 MNHNS and CDR2 SASEGT. The V gene lost 3 bases and the J gene lost 5 bases, with 16 bases spanning the gap. The CDR3 coding sequence is TGTGCCAGCAGTGACGCCCCGGGGCGTGAAACTGAAGCTTTCTTT. It is translated as CASSDAPGRETEAFF.

The rearrangement joins TRBV29-1 to TRBJ2-1; 8 nucleotides match TRBD1. V lost 1 base, J lost 7 bases, and 6 bases stayed unmatched. Germline assignment: CDR1 SQVTM and CDR2 ANQGSEA. The CDR3 length is 14 residues. CDR3 nucleotides: TGCAGCGTTGAAGTAGGACAGGGTGTGAATGAGCAGTTCTTC. It translates to CSVEVGQGVNEQFF.

The chain recombines TRBV29-1 with TRBJ2-5; tentatively, D is TRBD1 (6 bases). This CDR3 is built from 14 residues. The V and J ends lost 4 bases and 11 bases respectively, with 23 bases between them. CDR1 and CDR2 from the germline V gene are SQVTM and ANQGSEA. For the CDR3, the DNA is TGCAGCGTTGGCGCTAGGACAGACTTCAATGAGCAGTACTTC. Amino acids: CSVGARTDFNEQYF.

The chain couples TRBV18 to TRBJ2-6, with no clear D. Germline loops: CDR1 KGHSH, CDR2 LQKENI. V was pared by 5 bases and J by 2 bases, with 10 bases between. CDR3 length equals 15 residues. The CDR3 reads CASSTGPAGANVLTF. CDR3 coding DNA: TGTGCCAGCTCAACGGGCCCCGCTGGGGCCAACGTCCTGACTTTC.

This rearrangement joins TRBV6-1 to TRBJ2-7, with D perhaps matching TRBD2 (5 bases). This CDR3 region has 13 residues. Trimming shortened V by 8 bases and J by 3 bases, and 14 bases separated the two germline ends. CDR1 MNHNS and CDR2 SASEGT come from the germline V gene. CDR3 nucleotides: TGTGCCAGCGCGTTCGAGCGGTTCTACGAGCAGTACTTC. Translation gives CASAFERFYEQYF.

This clonotype came up a few times. This rearrangement joins TRBV9 to TRBJ2-5; the match to TRBD1 covers 9 bases. Germline V CDR1 and CDR2: SGDLS, YYNGEE. The CDR3 runs 15 residues. Trimming cost V 4 bases and J 2 bases; bases outside gene matches: 6. The CDR3 protein is CASSPGTGSQETQYF. In DNA form, the CDR3 reads TGTGCCAGCAGCCCCGGGACAGGGTCACAAGAGACCCAGTACTTC.

This clonotype appeared a few times. The V gene is TRBV29-1, the J gene TRBJ2-3; no clear D gene. This CDR3 contains 13 residues. The germline V gene encodes CDR1 SQVTM and CDR2 ANQGSEA. Deletions cut 4 bases from V and 0 bases from J, with 8 bases between. The CDR3 sequence: CSVGFSSTDTQYF. CDR3 nucleotides: TGCAGCGTTGGTTTCTCTAGCACAGATACGCAGTATTTT.

The chain uses TRBV6-5 and TRBJ1-1, with D tentatively TRBD1 (5 bases). The CDR3 is 13 amino acids. V gave up 5 bases and J gave up 0 bases, with 7 bases separating them. Germline CDR1 and CDR2: MNHEY and SVGAGI. The CDR3 nucleotides are TGTGCCAGCAGTGGACATGTGAACACTGAAGCTTTCTTT. It specifies CASSGHVNTEAFF.

Only a few counts were recorded for this clonotype. V and J are TRBV9 and TRBJ2-5, with D unresolved. The CDR3 totals 14 residues. Trimming removed 0 bases from V and 2 bases from J, with 8 bases in between. Germline lookup yields CDR1 SGDLS and CDR2 YYNGEE. This chain's CDR3 is CASSVGVSQETQYF. DNA of the CDR3: TGTGCCAGCAGCGTAGGAGTCTCTCAAGAGACCCAGTACTTC.

This clonotype was seen a few times. The gene calls are TRBV28 and TRBJ2-5; D ambiguous. The J call may be faulty, since TRBJ2-7 better matches the DNA end. Per germline, CDR1 MDHEN and CDR2 SYDVKM. The CDR3 consists of 13 residues. The CDR3 sequence is CASSLPGNHEQYF. CDR3 sequence (DNA): TGTGCCAGCAGTTTGCCTGGGAATCACGAGCAGTACTTC.

CDR3 nucleotide sequence: TGCAGTGCTAGAGATACCGGACTGTCTGAAAAACTGTTTTTT. It yields the protein CSARDTGLSEKLFF. The chain joins TRBV20-1 to TRBJ1-4; D gene ambiguous. Trimming removed 0 bases at V and 7 bases at J, with 12 bases between. The germline gives CDR1 DFQATT, CDR2 SNEGSKA (reference sequence). The CDR3 runs 14 residues.

This chain connects TRBV7-9 to TRBJ2-1, with D perhaps TRBD2 (5 bases). V was clipped by 11 bases and J by 3 bases, with 14 bases between them. Germline V gene data show CDR1 as SEHNR and CDR2 as FQNEAQ (reference sequence). The CDR3 has 13 amino acids. The DNA of the CDR3 is TGTGCCCTACGGGAAACTAGCTACAATGAGCAGTTCTTC. Protein product: CALRETSYNEQFF.

The chain employs TRBV7-2 and TRBJ1-5; a weak D match, TRBD1 (5 bases). V was shortened by 3 bases and J by 6 bases, with 9 bases between the two germline ends. CDR3 size: 13 residues. Germline V gives CDR1 SGHTA, CDR2 FQGNSA. This CDR3 reads CASSLGTVQPQHF. In DNA form, the CDR3 reads TGTGCCAGCAGCTTGGGGACGGTTCAGCCCCAGCATTTT.

The chain recombines TRBV20-1 with TRBJ1-4; a possible D gene is TRBD1 (5 bases). Per the germline V gene, CDR1 is DFQATT and CDR2 is SNEGSKA (reference sequence). V lost 0 bases to trimming and J lost 2 bases, with 10 bases between them. CDR3 length: 15 amino acids. CDR3 sequence reads: CSARDRGGTNEKLFF. Here the CDR3 DNA reads TGCAGTGCTAGAGACCGGGGGGGTACTAATGAAAAACTGTTTTTT.